Presented here are 24 T cell receptor beta chains from one specimen sequenced in a study of OX40 agonist ivuxolimab in advanced cancers. Method: immunoSEQ multiplex PCR; TCRdb's copy keeps in-frame clones and lacks some. This sample has approximately 52,000 clones, with approximately 85% found just once. This specimen was CD4+ or CD8+ T cells sorted from blood, taken in a trial of the OX40 agonist ivuxolimab. The source of these receptors is an adult with an advanced solid tumor such as melanoma, head and neck, liver or kidney cancer.

J is TRBJ2-7 and V is TRBV9; 8 nucleotides match TRBD1. This CDR3 spans 14 amino acids. CDR1 is SGDLS and CDR2 is YYNGEE in the germline V gene. With 2 bases clipped from V and 5 bases from J, the junction kept 6 bases outside the gene matches. This CDR3 reads CASSVAGGRDEQYF. The DNA for the CDR3 is TGTGCCAGCAGCGTCGCAGGGGGCAGAGACGAGCAGTACTTC.

J is TRBJ1-1 and V is TRBV4-3; 8 bases are shared with TRBD1. V lost 0 bases and J lost 3; bases outside the gene matches: 3. The germline gives CDR1 LGHNA, CDR2 YSLEER. The CDR3 consists of 15 residues. The CDR3 region has the DNA TGCGCCAGCAGCCAAGAGACAGGGGCGGACACTGAAGCTTTCTTT. As protein: CASSQETGADTEAFF.

The genes are TRBV12-5 and TRBJ2-2, with D maybe TRBD1 (5 bases). Germline V lookup: CDR1 LGHNT, CDR2 FRNRAP. The length of the CDR3 is 16 residues. Trimming pared 2 bases from V and 0 bases from J, leaving 10 bases between. The CDR3, as DNA: TGTGCTAGTGGTTTGCTTCAGGGCGCGAACACCGGGGAGCTGTTTTTT. Encoded protein: CASGLLQGANTGELFF.

This rearrangement joins TRBV5-1 to TRBJ2-5; a weak D match, TRBD1 (6 bases). This CDR3 region has 15 residues. The V gene's germline CDR1 is SGHRS and CDR2 YFSETQ. V dropped 1 base and J dropped 2 bases, with 12 bases sitting between them. CDR3 loop: CASSLSWTAQETQYF. CDR3 in DNA: TGCGCCAGCAGCTTGAGTTGGACAGCTCAAGAGACCCAGTACTTC.

This clone is a singleton in its sample. The gene calls are TRBV7-9 and TRBJ2-7, with 8 bases lining up with TRBD2. Germline CDR1 is SEHNR and CDR2 is FQNEAQ (reference sequence). V lost 5 bases, J lost 1 base, and 7 bases stayed unmatched. The CDR3 totals 15 residues. This chain's CDR3 is CASSEVAGLSYEQYF. CDR3 DNA sequence: TGTGCCAGCAGCGAAGTAGCGGGACTATCCTACGAGCAGTACTTC.

The J gene is TRBJ2-2, the V gene TRBV5-6; unclear D gene. Trimming removed 1 base from V and 0 bases from J, with 7 bases in between. The germline V gene encodes CDR1 SGHDT and CDR2 YYEEEE. This CDR3 contains 15 residues. The CDR3 DNA reads TGTGCCAGCAGCTTGCCAAGCCCGAACACCGGGGAGCTGTTTTTT. Protein product: CASSLPSPNTGELFF.

V and J are TRBV6-5 and TRBJ1-5, with D unresolved. Trimming pared 7 bases from V and 3 bases from J, leaving 10 bases between. The CDR3 spans 13 residues. CDR1 is MNHEY, CDR2 SVGAGI, per germline. CDR3 sequence (DNA): TGTGCCAGCAAAAGCACAGACAATCAGCCCCAGCATTTT. Its translation is CASKSTDNQPQHF.

V usage is TRBV10-2 and J usage is TRBJ2-3; 10 bases align to TRBD2. This CDR3 contains 13 residues. Germline loops: CDR1 WSHSY, CDR2 SAAADI. V lost 3 bases and J lost 7; bases outside the gene matches: 1. For the CDR3, the DNA is TGCGCCAGCAGTGAACTAGCGGGATATACGCAGTATTTT. This gives the protein CASSELAGYTQYF.

The chain carries TRBV7-2 and TRBJ2-5; 11 nucleotides agree with TRBD1. CDR1 and CDR2 from the germline V gene are SGHTA and FQGNSA. The trim removed 5 bases at V and 5 bases at J, leaving 7 bases unmatched. CDR3 size: 15 residues. CDR3 bases: TGTGCCAGCAGCACTCGGACAGGGGGCCTGGAGACCCAGTACTTC. Protein product: CASSTRTGGLETQYF.

This rearrangement joins TRBV2 to TRBJ1-5, with a tentative D call TRBD1 (5 bases). Trimming removed 0 bases from V and 6 bases from J, with 18 bases in between. In germline, CDR1 is SNHLY, CDR2 FYNNEI. CDR3 length: 17 amino acids. CDR3 sequence (DNA): TGTGCCAGCAGTGAAGCAGGGGCGTTCATGACCGGTCAGCCCCAGCATTTT. This encodes CASSEAGAFMTGQPQHF.

This rearrangement joins TRBV18 to TRBJ2-1; tentative D call: TRBD2 (6 bases). Trimming cost V 6 bases and J 8 bases, with 11 bases left between them. The CDR3 spans 12 residues. Germline lookup yields CDR1 KGHSH and CDR2 LQKENI. CDR3 nucleotide sequence: TGTGCCAGCTCGCTTACGGGAGATGAGCAGTTCTTC. This codes for CASSLTGDEQFF. The full variable domain, with the rest looked up from reference TRBV18 and TRBJ2-1, is NAGVMQNPRHLVRRRGQEARLRCSPMKGHSHVYWYRQLPEEGLKFMVYLQKENIIDESGMPKERFSAEFPKEGPSILRIQQVVRGDSAAYFCASSLTGDEQFFGPGTRLTVL.

The chain is built from TRBV7-8 and TRBJ2-1, with TRBD2 matching over 7 bases. The junction had 4 bases not matched to a gene; V was cut back by 3 bases and J by 2 bases. Germline lookup yields CDR1 SGHVS and CDR2 FQNEAQ. The CDR3 runs 15 residues. Here the CDR3 reads CASSFREDPYNEQFF. For the CDR3, the DNA is TGTGCCAGCAGCTTCCGGGAGGACCCCTACAATGAGCAGTTCTTC. Filled out from reference TRBV7-8 and TRBJ2-1, the complete variable domain reads GAGVSQSPRYKVAKRGQDVALRCDPISGHVSLFWYQQALGQGPEFLTYFQNEAQLDKSGLPSDRFFAERPEGSVSTLKIQRTQQEDSAVYLCASSFREDPYNEQFFGPGTRLTVL.

In DNA, the CDR3 is TGTGCCAGCAGCTTTCAGGGGGGCAATCAGCCCCAGCATTTT. This gives the protein CASSFQGGNQPQHF. This chain links TRBV5-5 with TRBJ1-5; 7 nucleotides match TRBD1. This CDR3 is built from 14 residues. The trim removed 2 bases at V and 2 bases at J, leaving 1 base unmatched. Germline V gene data show CDR1 as SGHKS and CDR2 as YYEKEE (reference sequence).

The chain links TRBV6-1 to TRBJ2-1; D gene ambiguous. Germline V CDR1 and CDR2: MNHNS, SASEGT. The CDR3 extends over 14 amino acids. Between the trimmed V and J ends, which lost 9 bases and 7 bases, there was a span of 19 bases. This CDR3 reads CASLRRRATNEQFF. The CDR3, as DNA: TGTGCCAGTCTAAGGCGTCGGGCCACAAATGAGCAGTTCTTC.

The chain carries TRBV5-5 and TRBJ2-1; possibly TRBD1 for D (5 bases). V dropped 0 bases and J dropped 5 bases, with 15 bases sitting between them. Germline-derived CDR1 and CDR2 are SGHKS and YYEKEE (reference sequence). The CDR3 covers 16 residues. In DNA form, the CDR3 reads TGTGCCAGCAGCTTGGCGGTAGGGGCTTATGACAATGAGCAGTTCTTC. Protein: CASSLAVGAYDNEQFF.

J is TRBJ2-7 and V is TRBV7-8; TRBD2 matches at 8 bases. The CDR3 spans 14 residues. The trim removed 8 bases at V and 1 base at J, leaving 7 bases unmatched. Germline V gene sequence: CDR1 SGHVS, CDR2 FQNEAQ. The CDR3 coding sequence is TGTGCCAGCGAAACTAGCGGTGTTTCCTACGAGCAGTACTTC. Its protein product is CASETSGVSYEQYF.

This clone appeared a few times. J is TRBJ1-6 and V is TRBV2; D ambiguous. Germline CDR1 is SNHLY and CDR2 is FYNNEI. The V end lost 6 bases, the J end lost 5 bases, and 14 bases lay between the germline ends. This CDR3 is 15 amino acids long. The CDR3 coding sequence is TGTGCCAGCAGGGTCCGCGAGTGGGATAATTCACCCCTCCACTTT. It encodes CASRVREWDNSPLHF. The full variable domain, rest sourced from reference TRBV2 and TRBJ1-6, is EPEVTQTPSHQVTQMGQEVILRCVPISNHLYFYWYRQILGQKVEFLVSFYNNEISEKSEIFDDQFSVERPDGSNFTLKIRSTKLEDSAMYFCASRVREWDNSPLHFGNGTRLTVT.

The chain links TRBV5-1 to TRBJ2-3; 8 bases are shared with TRBD2. This CDR3 is built from 16 residues. The trim removed 5 bases at V and 0 bases at J, leaving 8 bases unmatched. The germline CDR1 and CDR2 sequences are SGHRS and YFSETQ. CDR3 amino acids: CASSRGGATSTDTQYF. CDR3 in DNA: TGCGCCAGCAGTCGGGGGGGAGCAACTAGCACAGATACGCAGTATTTT. Complete variable domain (other parts from reference TRBV5-1 and TRBJ2-3): KAGVTQTPRYLIKTRGQQVTLSCSPISGHRSVSWYQQTPGQGLQFLFEYFSETQRNKGNFPGRFSGRQFSNSRSEMNVSTLELGDSALYLCASSRGGATSTDTQYFGPGTRLTVL.

The chain links TRBV10-1 to TRBJ1-5; D is unresolved. The V end lost 0 bases, the J end lost 9 bases, and 9 bases lay between the germline ends. The CDR3 is made up of 13 amino acids. CDR1 WNHNN and CDR2 SYGVQD come from the germline V gene (reference sequence). CDR3 protein: CASSESKLWPQHF. The CDR3 DNA sequence: TGCGCCAGCAGTGAGTCGAAATTATGGCCCCAGCATTTT.

This chain joins TRBV7-2 and TRBJ2-3; 8 bases fit TRBD2. Germline V gene sequence: CDR1 SGHTA, CDR2 FQGNSA. The ends lost 2 bases at V and 7 bases at J; junction bases unmatched: 8. The CDR3 is 15 residues long. In nucleotides, the CDR3 is TGTGCCAGCAGCTTAAGCGGGGGTAACAGAAATACGCAGTATTTT. Its protein product is CASSLSGGNRNTQYF.

This chain uses TRBV5-1 with TRBJ1-1; 7 positions agree with TRBD1. J was trimmed by 8 bases and V by 3 bases; bases with no gene match: 10. The CDR3 loop spans 14 amino acids. Looked up from germline, CDR1 is SGHRS and CDR2 is YFSETQ. DNA for the CDR3: TGCGCCAGCAGCTCGACGGGACAGCCTTGGGAAGCTTTCTTT. Protein: CASSSTGQPWEAFF.

J is TRBJ2-2 and V is TRBV10-1; D might be TRBD2 (6 bases). Trimming left V 6 bases short and J 5 bases short, with 10 bases between. Germline V gene sequence: CDR1 WNHNN, CDR2 SYGVQD (reference sequence). The CDR3 contains 13 residues. This CDR3 reads CASRGSGTGELFF. In nucleotides, the CDR3 is TGCGCCAGCAGGGGTAGCGGTACCGGGGAGCTGTTTTTT.

This clone was seen a single time. The chain carries TRBV18 and TRBJ2-4, with 11 bases identical to TRBD1. V was clipped by 6 bases and J by 6 bases; unmatched bases: 4. CDR1 is KGHSH and CDR2 is LQKENI in the germline V gene. The CDR3 runs 14 residues. CDR3 loop: CASSLGQGGNIQYF. The CDR3 DNA sequence: TGTGCCAGCTCGCTGGGACAGGGGGGAAACATTCAGTACTTC.

This clone was recorded only once. This chain links TRBV2 with TRBJ1-2; D might be TRBD1 (6 bases). The CDR3 runs 15 residues. CDR1 and CDR2 (germline): SNHLY, FYNNEI. Trimming removed 4 bases from V and 6 bases from J, with 18 bases in between. The CDR3 region is CASSVGMQGNHGYTF. The CDR3 coding sequence is TGTGCCAGCAGTGTTGGGATGCAGGGGAATCATGGCTACACCTTC.